The clone carrying this TCR beta chain has a single count. Under the authors' procedure: The assay estimated nucleated cells by amplifying reference gene primers. The method was immunoSEQ multiplex PCR; TCRdb's version includes in-frame clones alone and lacks a portion of them. That table supplies the V and J calls and clone size; D and trimming were determined from the DNA. Altogether 400,000 to 500,000 clones are present, around nine tenths being singletons, with the ten largest covering approximately 1.5%. This sample is drawn from a study of blood T cell repertoires in COVID-19. Germline loops: CDR1 LNHDA, CDR2 SQIVND (reference sequence). V lost 6 bases and J lost 0, with 20 bases in between. The CDR3 is 17 amino acids. Residents of around 24 US areas, aged about 18 to 89 years, made up the participants. Someone with COVID-19 had been met by exposed participants within 2 weeks before study entry.

The receptor was derived from a woman aged 18-30 years who had been exposed to COVID-19. The sequenced sample was PBMCs or T cells enriched from blood (not recorded which). J is TRBJ1-1 and V is TRBV19; D not certain. CDR3 nucleotide sequence: TGTGCCAGTAGAACCCGGGCCCAGACTAACATGAACACTGAAGCTTTCTTT. Its translation is CASRTRAQTNMNTEAFF.